What follows are 14 T cell receptor beta chains derived from one specimen sequenced in a study of T cells in localized non-small cell lung cancer. Sequenced by immunoSEQ multiplex PCR; TCRdb stores in-frame clones only, minus some. In the table there are approximately 45,000 clones, under 90% of which are singletons. This specimen was peripheral blood mononuclear cells, taken before any cancer treatment. These TCRs come from a man aged 40 to 69 with stage III lung adenocarcinoma.

The CDR3 loop is CASQAQGSSYNSPLHF. In nucleotides, the CDR3 is TGTGCCAGTCAAGCACAGGGGAGCTCCTATAATTCACCCCTCCACTTT. The rearrangement joins TRBV27 to TRBJ1-6; 7 bases are a match to TRBD1. V lost 9 bases and J lost 0; bases outside the gene matches: 8. This CDR3 has 16 amino acids. The germline V gene encodes CDR1 MNHEY and CDR2 SMNVEV (reference sequence).

The rearrangement uses TRBV11-3 and TRBJ2-2; D is ambiguous. V was trimmed by 1 base and J by 1 base, leaving 7 bases between them. CDR1 and CDR2 from the germline V gene are SGHNT and YENEEA. The length of the CDR3 is 15 residues. The CDR3 region is CASSLGYMNTGELFF. In DNA form, the CDR3 reads TGTGCCAGCAGCTTAGGCTACATGAACACCGGGGAGCTGTTTTTT.

The chain combines TRBV9 with TRBJ2-7; D perhaps matches TRBD2 (6 bases). V was cut by 4 bases and J by 6 bases, with 8 bases left in between. The CDR3 has 11 residues. Per germline, CDR1 SGDLS and CDR2 YYNGEE. CDR3 bases: TGTGCCAGCAGCTTGGGGGGCGAGCAGTACTTC. It encodes CASSLGGEQYF.

V usage is TRBV2 and J usage is TRBJ2-7, with a weak D call TRBD2 (7 bases). The CDR3 loop spans 12 amino acids. Germline CDR1 and CDR2: SNHLY and FYNNEI. The germline V and J ends were trimmed by 7 bases and 3 bases, with 10 bases remaining between them. DNA for the CDR3: TGTGCCAGCAAAGGGGGGGACTACGAGCAGTACTTC. Translating it yields CASKGGDYEQYF.

This sequence joins TRBV9 and TRBJ2-1; D is undetermined. The length of the CDR3 is 14 residues. V was pared by 1 base and J by 4 bases, with 9 bases between. CDR1 is SGDLS, CDR2 YYNGEE, per germline. The CDR3 spells CASSVHNTYNEQFF. Here the CDR3 DNA reads TGTGCCAGCAGCGTACATAATACTTACAATGAGCAGTTCTTC. The entire variable domain, with the rest obtained from reference TRBV9 and TRBJ2-1, is as follows: DSGVTQTPKHLITATGQRVTLRCSPRSGDLSVYWYQQSLDQGLQFLIQYYNGEERAKGNILERFSAQQFPDLHSELNLSSLELGDSALYFCASSVHNTYNEQFFGPGTRLTVL.

The sample holds a few counts of this clone. This chain links TRBV4-1 with TRBJ1-2, with TRBD1 as a possible D gene (5 bases). The CDR3 totals 12 residues. CDR1 is MGHRA and CDR2 is YSYEKL in the germline V gene. Trimming took 0 bases from V and 8 from J, leaving 7 bases between them. CDR3 residues: CASSQDRVGYTF. In nucleotides, the CDR3 is TGCGCCAGCAGCCAAGACAGGGTCGGCTACACCTTC.

The chain uses TRBV5-1 and TRBJ1-4; D perhaps matches TRBD1 (5 bases). The CDR3 totals 16 residues. Trimming pared 4 bases from V and 3 bases from J, leaving 16 bases between. Germline V gene data show CDR1 as SGHRS and CDR2 as YFSETQ. CDR3 nucleotides: TGCGCCAGCAGCCCCGGACCCGGGGCGCCTAATGAAAAACTGTTTTTT. Translation: CASSPGPGAPNEKLFF.

V gene TRBV30 combines with J gene TRBJ2-7, with D tentatively TRBD2 (5 bases). The CDR3 consists of 15 residues. CDR1 and CDR2 (germline): GTSNPN, SVGIG (reference sequence). Trimming shortened V by 0 bases and J by 4 bases, and 16 bases separated the two germline ends. CDR3 sequence: CAWSVPGWTFYEQYF. The CDR3 DNA reads as TGTGCCTGGAGTGTACCGGGATGGACCTTTTACGAGCAGTACTTC.

V and J are TRBV5-8 and TRBJ2-4; D is possibly TRBD1 (5 bases). The CDR3 sequence is 13 residues long. Trimming took off 1 base at V and 5 bases at J, with 7 bases between the two ends. Germline V gene lookup returns CDR1 SGHTS and CDR2 YDEGEE. CDR3: CASSLWGENIQYF. CDR3 DNA sequence: TGTGCCAGCAGCTTGTGGGGCGAAAACATTCAGTACTTC.

The J gene is TRBJ2-5, the V gene TRBV7-6; D gene uncertain. Trimming took off 2 bases at V and 5 bases at J, with 18 bases between the two ends. The germline CDR1 and CDR2 sequences are SGHVS and FNYEAQ. The CDR3 sequence is 16 residues long. CDR3 DNA sequence: TGTGCCAGCAGCTTATTGAATAGGATCCTAAAGGAGACCCAGTACTTC. Translation: CASSLLNRILKETQYF. Together with reference TRBV7-6 and TRBJ2-5, the CDR3 gives the full variable domain: GAGVSQSPRYKVTKRGQDVALRCDPISGHVSLYWYRQALGQGPEFLTYFNYEAQQDKSGLPNDRFSAERPEGSISTLTIQRTEQRDSAMYRCASSLLNRILKETQYFGPGTRLLVL.

The V gene is TRBV27, the J gene TRBJ2-1; D not certain. From germline, CDR1 is MNHEY and CDR2 SMNVEV (reference sequence). The CDR3 totals 14 residues. Deletions cut 3 bases from V and 3 bases from J, with 9 bases between. This chain's CDR3 is CASSFALNYNEQFF. In DNA form, the CDR3 reads TGTGCCAGCAGTTTTGCACTCAACTACAATGAGCAGTTCTTC.

The chain couples TRBV9 to TRBJ2-2, with D perhaps being TRBD1 or TRBD2 (7 bases each). V lost 0 bases, J lost 3 bases, and 12 bases lay in between. Germline assignment: CDR1 SGDLS and CDR2 YYNGEE. CDR3 length equals 16 residues. The CDR3 loop is CASSVAGGADTGELFF. The CDR3 coding sequence is TGTGCCAGCAGCGTAGCAGGGGGGGCGGACACCGGGGAGCTGTTTTTT.

V usage is TRBV4-2 and J usage is TRBJ2-3; 9 bases align to TRBD2. The CDR3 covers 16 residues. The V gene's germline CDR1 is LGHNA and CDR2 YNFKEQ. Trimming cost V 4 bases and J 6 bases; bases outside gene matches: 11. The CDR3 DNA reads TGTGCCAGCAGCCTTCACTTAGCGGGGGAAGGCGATACGCAGTATTTT. It translates to CASSLHLAGEGDTQYF.

The gene calls are TRBV20-1 and TRBJ2-1; unclear D gene. The CDR3 sequence is 11 residues long. The V end lost 6 bases, the J end lost 5 bases, and 8 bases lay between the germline ends. From germline, CDR1 is DFQATT and CDR2 SNEGSKA (reference sequence). CDR3 DNA: TGCAGTGCAAGGCCCAACAATGAGCAGTTCTTC. Amino acids: CSARPNNEQFF.